A selection of T cell receptor beta chains follows, all from one sample in a study of blood T cell repertoires in COVID-19. Sequenced by immunoSEQ multiplex PCR; TCRdb stores in-frame clones only, minus some. The sample holds about 250,000 clones; around nine tenths are singletons and the top ten take 0.83%. The sequencing sample was made of peripheral blood. The receptors originated from a man aged 30-40 years with COVID-19, enrolled during active disease. Both conserved end residues are part of each CDR3. D genes are given only for firm matches. Size tells how often a clone was seen (once, few, many) or the class of an expanded clone, and some rows leave it out.

CASSEQGLNTEAFF,TGTGCCAGCAGTGAACAGGGGTTGAACACTGAAGCTTTCTTT,.,TRBJ1-1,TRBV2,.
CASSFTGATEAFF,TGTGCCAGCAGCTTTACAGGGGCCACTGAAGCTTTCTTT,TRBD1,TRBJ1-1,TRBV11-3,.
CASSEAEGFNEKLFF,TGTGCCAGCAGTGAAGCGGAGGGGTTTAATGAAAAACTGTTTTTT,.,TRBJ1-4,TRBV6-1,.
CASTPGAREGNTIYF,TGTGCCAGCACCCCTGGGGCGCGCGAAGGAAACACCATATATTTT,.,TRBJ1-3,TRBV9,.
CASSALSQGWDTEAFF,TGTGCCAGCAGTGCCCTTTCACAGGGGTGGGACACTGAAGCTTTCTTT,TRBD1,TRBJ1-1,TRBV25-1,.
CASSHREEHSAFF,TGTGCCAGCAGTCACAGGGAAGAACACTCAGCTTTCTTT,.,TRBJ1-1,TRBV6-5,.
CASSLSDYSYEQYF,TGTGCCAGCAGTTTAAGCGATTACTCCTACGAGCAGTACTTC,.,TRBJ2-7,TRBV6-5,once
CASSSLGTREQYF,TGTGCCAGCAGCTCCCTCGGGACACGCGAGCAGTACTTC,.,TRBJ2-7,TRBV9,.
CASSSYRDSYTEAFF,TGTGCCAGCAGCTCATATCGGGACAGCTACACTGAAGCTTTCTTT,TRBD1,TRBJ1-1,TRBV13,.
CASSSGTSGAGELFF,TGTGCCAGCAGCTCCGGGACTAGCGGGGCGGGGGAGCTGTTTTTT,TRBD2,TRBJ2-2,TRBV5-4,few
CASSSWTGDTEAFF,TGTGCCAGCAGTTCTTGGACAGGGGATACTGAAGCTTTCTTT,TRBD1,TRBJ1-1,TRBV27,.
CASSPEFGGSDEQYF,TGTGCCAGCAGCCCTGAATTTGGGGGCAGCGACGAGCAGTACTTC,.,TRBJ2-7,TRBV7-6,.
CASSPGTGRYNEQFF,TGTGCCAGCAGCCCCGGGACAGGGCGCTACAATGAGCAGTTCTTC,TRBD1,TRBJ2-1,TRBV2,.
CASTGGGGNTEAFF,TGTGCCAGCACCGGGGGGGGAGGGAACACTGAAGCTTTCTTT,.,TRBJ1-1,TRBV2,.
CATSRVSGVGNQPQHF,TGTGCCACCAGCAGAGTGTCAGGGGTGGGCAATCAGCCCCAGCATTTT,.,TRBJ1-5,TRBV15,.
CASSLGGGETQYF,TGCGCCAGCAGCTTAGGCGGGGGTGAGACCCAGTACTTC,TRBD2,TRBJ2-5,TRBV5-1,.
CASSAREAYGYTF,TGTGCCAGTTCTGCCAGGGAGGCCTATGGCTACACCTTC,.,TRBJ1-2,TRBV19,few
CASQTGAENTEAFF,TGCGCCAGCCAGACAGGGGCGGAGAACACTGAAGCTTTCTTT,TRBD1,TRBJ1-1,TRBV4-1,.
CASSRGGSGGPSSYNEQFF,TGTGCCAGCAGCCGCGGGGGGAGCGGGGGACCTAGCTCCTACAATGAGCAGTTCTTC,TRBD2,TRBJ2-1,TRBV11-2,.
CASSLGQINQPQHF,TGTGCCAGCAGCCTAGGACAGATAAATCAGCCCCAGCATTTT,.,TRBJ1-5,TRBV3-1/TRBV3-2,.
CASSLQGTYNEQFF,TGTGCCAGCAGTTTACAGGGGACCTACAATGAGCAGTTCTTC,TRBD1,TRBJ2-1,TRBV2,.
CASRDLHEQYF,TGTGCCAGCCGCGATCTCCACGAGCAGTACTTC,.,TRBJ2-7,TRBV21-1,.
CASSELLNTGELFF,TGTGCCAGTAGTGAGCTTCTGAACACCGGGGAGCTGTTTTTT,.,TRBJ2-2,TRBV19,.
CASNPAWGQPEGYTF,TGTGCCAGTAATCCAGCTTGGGGCCAGCCCGAGGGCTACACCTTC,.,TRBJ1-2,TRBV19,few
CASSQGLQGPVGQPQHF,TGCGCCAGCAGCCAAGGCCTTCAGGGCCCCGTAGGACAGCCCCAGCATTTT,.,TRBJ1-5,TRBV4-1,few
CASSPPQALNTEAFF,TGTGCCAGCAGCCCCCCCCAGGCCTTGAACACTGAAGCTTTCTTT,.,TRBJ1-1,TRBV3-1/TRBV3-2,.
CASKPTGITNYGYTF,TGTGCCAGTAAGCCGACGGGTATTACTAACTATGGCTACACCTTC,.,TRBJ1-2,TRBV19,.
CASGLVPEGTEAFF,TGTGCTAGTGGTTTGGTCCCGGAGGGCACTGAAGCTTTCTTT,.,TRBJ1-1,TRBV12-5,.
CSAHRDLNTEAFF,TGCAGCGCCCACAGGGATTTGAACACTGAAGCTTTCTTT,.,TRBJ1-1,TRBV29-1,.
CASSLAWRPVYQPQHF,TGCGCCAGCAGCTTGGCTTGGCGGCCCGTTTATCAGCCCCAGCATTTT,.,TRBJ1-5,TRBV5-1,.
CASSSTGVRDGYTF,TGTGCCAGCAGTTCGACAGGGGTCAGAGATGGCTACACCTTC,TRBD1,TRBJ1-2,TRBV5-4,.
CASSFSTGFQETQYF,TGTGCCAGCAGCTTCTCCACAGGGTTCCAAGAGACCCAGTACTTC,.,TRBJ2-5,TRBV7-6,few
CASSRDGAGDGNTIYF,TGCGCCAGCAGCAGGGACGGGGCGGGGGACGGAAACACCATATATTTT,.,TRBJ1-3,TRBV5-1,.
CTSSNRHIQETQYF,TGTACCAGCAGCAATAGACACATCCAAGAGACCCAGTACTTC,.,TRBJ2-5,TRBV6-5,.
CASSWYRGQVGYTF,TGTGCCAGCAGCTGGTACAGGGGGCAGGTTGGCTACACCTTC,TRBD1,TRBJ1-2,TRBV5-6,.
CASSRVPLTDTQYF,TGTGCCAGCAGTCGGGTCCCCTTGACAGATACGCAGTATTTT,.,TRBJ2-3,TRBV2,.
CASSWRTASYEQYF,TGCGCCAGCAGCTGGAGGACAGCCTCCTACGAGCAGTACTTC,.,TRBJ2-7,TRBV5-1,.
CASSLRTRSANQETQYF,TGTGCCAGCTCGCTACGGACTAGATCGGCAAACCAAGAGACCCAGTACTTC,TRBD2,TRBJ2-5,TRBV18,.
CASSRGQGALTGYTF,TGTGCCAGCAGTCGAGGACAGGGGGCGCTTACCGGCTACACCTTC,TRBD1,TRBJ1-2,TRBV27,.
CASSLAPRTGSGHGYTF,TGCGCCAGCAGCTTGGCTCCTCGGACAGGGTCTGGCCATGGCTACACCTTC,TRBD1,TRBJ1-2,TRBV5-1,.
CASSERLAADTQYF,TGTGCCAGCAGTGAACGACTAGCGGCAGATACGCAGTATTTT,TRBD2,TRBJ2-3,TRBV6-1,.
CAIRVGREENTEAFF,TGTGCCATCAGAGTTGGGCGGGAGGAGAACACTGAAGCTTTCTTT,.,TRBJ1-1,TRBV10-3,.
CASSSTGGPNQPQHF,TGCGCCAGCAGCTCGACAGGGGGCCCCAATCAGCCCCAGCATTTT,TRBD1,TRBJ1-5,TRBV5-1,.
CASSYVDRGNEQYF,TGTGCCAGCAGTTACGTGGACAGGGGGAACGAGCAGTACTTC,TRBD1,TRBJ2-7,TRBV6-5,.
CASSPRGNSPLHF,TGTGCCAGCAGCCCCAGAGGCAATTCACCCCTCCACTTT,.,TRBJ1-6,TRBV5-6,.
CASSPITAETQYF,TGCGCCAGCAGCCCAATCACCGCGGAGACCCAGTACTTC,.,TRBJ2-5,TRBV5-1,.
CASSPTSGGTDTQYF,TGTGCCAGCTCACCAACCAGCGGGGGCACAGATACGCAGTATTTT,TRBD2,TRBJ2-3,TRBV18,.
CASSQGQLSGYTF,TGTGCCAGCAGCCAGGGACAATTAAGTGGCTACACCTTC,.,TRBJ1-2,TRBV27,once
CASSKPTGNQPQHF,TGTGCCAGTAGTAAGCCTACAGGGAATCAGCCCCAGCATTTT,.,TRBJ1-5,TRBV19,once
CASSVGQFGYTF,TGTGCCAGCAGCGTAGGGCAGTTTGGCTACACCTTC,.,TRBJ1-2,TRBV9,.
CASSQDFRGSSYNSPLHF,TGCGCCAGCAGCCAAGATTTCAGGGGGAGCTCCTATAATTCACCCCTCCACTTT,TRBD1,TRBJ1-6,TRBV4-1,.
CASKMGQGNDEQYF,TGTGCCAGCAAGATGGGACAGGGAAATGACGAGCAGTACTTC,TRBD1,TRBJ2-7,TRBV25-1,.
CASSAQGVANEKLFF,TGTGCCAGTAGTGCACAGGGGGTTGCTAATGAAAAACTGTTTTTT,TRBD1,TRBJ1-4,TRBV19,.
CASSFDSTGYTF,TGCGCCAGCAGCTTCGACAGTACGGGCTACACCTTC,.,TRBJ1-2,TRBV5-1,few
CASSGQGLNSPLHF,TGTGCCAGCTCTGGACAGGGGCTAAATTCACCCCTCCACTTT,TRBD1,TRBJ1-6,TRBV18,.